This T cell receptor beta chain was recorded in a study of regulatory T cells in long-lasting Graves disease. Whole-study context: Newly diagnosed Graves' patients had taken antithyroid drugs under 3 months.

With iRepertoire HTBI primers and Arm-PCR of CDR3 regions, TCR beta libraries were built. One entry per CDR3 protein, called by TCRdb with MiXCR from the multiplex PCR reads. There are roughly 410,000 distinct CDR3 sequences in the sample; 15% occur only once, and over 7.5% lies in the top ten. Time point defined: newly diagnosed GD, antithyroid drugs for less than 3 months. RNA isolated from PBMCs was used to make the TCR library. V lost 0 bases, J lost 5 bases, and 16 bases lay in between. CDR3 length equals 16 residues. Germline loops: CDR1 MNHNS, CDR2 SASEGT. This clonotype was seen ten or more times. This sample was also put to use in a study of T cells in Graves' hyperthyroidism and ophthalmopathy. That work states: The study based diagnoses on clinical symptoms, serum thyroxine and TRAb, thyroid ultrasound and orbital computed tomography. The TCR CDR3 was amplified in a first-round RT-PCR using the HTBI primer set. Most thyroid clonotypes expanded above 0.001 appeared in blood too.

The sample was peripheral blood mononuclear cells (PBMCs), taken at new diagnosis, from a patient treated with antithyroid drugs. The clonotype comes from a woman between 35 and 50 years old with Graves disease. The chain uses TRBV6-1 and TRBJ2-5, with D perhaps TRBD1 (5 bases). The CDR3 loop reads CASSEALRRVGETQYF. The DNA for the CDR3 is TGTGCCAGCAGTGAAGCGCTTCGCAGGGTGGGGGAGACCCAGTACTTC.